This TCR beta chain was recorded in a study of blood T cell repertoires in COVID-19. Background on the study: The analysed material was cDNA or gDNA that came from T cells, B-cell-depleted T cells, or PBMCs.

The data were produced by immunoSEQ multiplex PCR, yet TCRdb's version contains in-frame clones alone and is incomplete. The sample contains about 59,000 clones, 70% to 90% of which appear only once. V gave up 0 bases and J gave up 8 bases; unmatched junction bases: 7. The germline CDR1 and CDR2 sequences are SGHRS and YFSETQ. This CDR3 is 15 amino acids long. This TCR derives from a man in his 60s with acute or convalescent COVID-19. Source material: peripheral blood. The gene calls are TRBV5-1 and TRBJ2-1, with 8 bases identical to TRBD2. The CDR3 DNA sequence: TGCGCCAGCAGCTTGGCGTCGGGGGGGCCGGATGAGCAGTTCTTC. It is translated as CASSLASGGPDEQFF. Drawing the rest from reference TRBV5-1 and TRBJ2-1, the complete variable domain is KAGVTQTPRYLIKTRGQQVTLSCSPISGHRSVSWYQQTPGQGLQFLFEYFSETQRNKGNFPGRFSGRQFSNSRSEMNVSTLELGDSALYLCASSLASGGPDEQFFGPGTRLTVL.